This T cell receptor beta chain was identified in a study of cytotoxic CD8 clonotypes in ibrutinib-treated CLL. Germline V gene sequence: CDR1 GTSNPN, CDR2 SVGIG (reference sequence). This CDR3 is 12 amino acids long. The germline V and J ends were trimmed by 1 base and 0 bases, with 3 bases remaining between them. Libraries were prepared by immunoSEQ multiplex PCR; TCRdb keeps only in-frame clonotypes and omits some of them. The data show 130,000 to 150,000 clones, with roughly 90% seen just once and about 10% held by the top ten. The origin of this receptor is a human donor with chronic lymphocytic leukemia. Sequences were derived from PBMCs, sampled after 12 months of ibrutinib treatment. This chain connects TRBV30 to TRBJ1-2; D unresolved. The CDR3 loop reads CAWSDANYGYTF. Written as DNA, the CDR3 is TGTGCCTGGAGTGACGCTAACTATGGCTACACCTTC.